The present TCR beta chain was sequenced within a study of response to subunit inactivated influenza vaccine. This clonotype came up many times. TCRdb re-analysed the RT-PCR reads in MiXCR, keeping a single row per CDR3 protein. The repertoire consists of about 700,000 distinct CDR3 sequences, with approximately 13% occurring once and the leading ten covering roughly 6.4%. The V gene end was trimmed by 6 bases and the J gene end by 4 bases; junction bases not matched to a gene: 6. The germline V gene has CDR1 MNHNS and CDR2 SASEGT. The CDR3 totals 15 residues. The receptor was derived from a man aged 50 to 59 who received an inactivated influenza vaccine. V and J are TRBV6-1 and TRBJ2-1; the match to TRBD2 covers 10 bases. Specimen: PBMCs from blood, collected less than 15 days before vaccination. CDR3 DNA sequence: TGTGCCAGCAGAAATAGCGGGGGGCCGTACAATGAGCAGTTCTTC. It specifies CASRNSGGPYNEQFF.